This is a list of T cell receptor beta chains from one sample in a study of shared clonotypes between healthy human individuals. Produced via immunoSEQ multiplex PCR; TCRdb's table is partial and in-frame only. The sample includes around 1,100,000 clones, around 77% seen only once; the top ten take 0.89%. Material for sequencing was memory CD4+ T cells from PBMCs. Source of these receptors: a man younger than 30 in good health. Some clones in this sample may be carry-over from other donors' samples. CDR3s include the opening cysteine and the closing phenylalanine or tryptophan. A D gene is named only where the DNA matches it firmly.

d_gene | j_gene | v_gene | len | CDR3nt | CDR3aa
TRBD2 | TRBJ2-3 | TRBV5-1 | 16 | TGCGCCAGCAGTGTCGGACTAGCGGAAAGCACAGATACGCAGTATTTT | CASSVGLAESTDTQYF
. | TRBJ2-5 | TRBV6-1 | 18 | TGTGCCAGCAGTGAACGATCTAGGGCTAGCGTTTTCGGTGAGACCCAGTACTTC | CASSERSRASVFGETQYF
. | TRBJ1-3 | TRBV7-8 | 15 | TGTGCCAGCAGCTTGCGATGGGGGACTGGAAACACCATATATTTT | CASSLRWGTGNTIYF
TRBD1 | TRBJ2-1 | TRBV2 | 14 | TGTGCCAGCAGTGGTCGACAGGGGGCAGGTGAGCAGTTCTTC | CASSGRQGAGEQFF
TRBD2 | TRBJ2-1 | TRBV5-1 | 15 | TGCGCCAGCAGCTTGGCTCTAGCGGCCTACAATGAGCAGTTCTTC | CASSLALAAYNEQFF
TRBD2 | TRBJ2-1 | TRBV4-3 | 15 | TGCGCCAGCAGCCAAGAGGGGACTAACGACAATGAGCAGTTCTTC | CASSQEGTNDNEQFF
TRBD2 | TRBJ2-7 | TRBV9 | 17 | TGTGCCAGCAGCGTAGCGGGGGGCGGGAGGGCCGTTAACGAGCAGTACTTC | CASSVAGGGRAVNEQYF
. | TRBJ2-7 | TRBV28 | 14 | TGTGCCAGCAGCCAAGTGGCCCGAACCTACGAGCAGTACTTC | CASSQVARTYEQYF
. | TRBJ2-5 | TRBV7-2 | 16 | TGTGCCAGCAGCTTGGCCCTCGGACATCTCCAAGAGACCCAGTACTTC | CASSLALGHLQETQYF
. | TRBJ1-4 | TRBV5-1 | 16 | TGCGCCAGCATGGACAACCCCGGGACAAGTGGAAGAAAACTGTTTTTT | CASMDNPGTSGRKLFF